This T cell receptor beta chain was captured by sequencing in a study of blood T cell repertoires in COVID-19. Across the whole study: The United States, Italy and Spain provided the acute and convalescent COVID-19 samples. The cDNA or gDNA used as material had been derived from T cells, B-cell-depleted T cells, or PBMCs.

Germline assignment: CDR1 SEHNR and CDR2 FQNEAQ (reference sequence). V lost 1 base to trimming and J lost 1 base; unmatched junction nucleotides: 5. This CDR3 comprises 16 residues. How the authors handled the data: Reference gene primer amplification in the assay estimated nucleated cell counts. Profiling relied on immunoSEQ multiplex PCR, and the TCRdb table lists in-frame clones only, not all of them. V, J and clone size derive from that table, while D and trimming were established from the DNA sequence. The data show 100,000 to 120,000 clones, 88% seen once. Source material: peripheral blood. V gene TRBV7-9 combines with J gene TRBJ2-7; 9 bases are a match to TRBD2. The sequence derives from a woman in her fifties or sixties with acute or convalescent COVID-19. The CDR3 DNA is TGTGCCAGCAGCTTAGAGGCGACTAGCGGTTCCTACGAGCAGTACTTC. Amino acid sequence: CASSLEATSGSYEQYF.